Presented here are 11 T cell receptor beta chains from one specimen sequenced in a study of OX40 agonist ivuxolimab in advanced cancers. Sequencing was performed with immunoSEQ multiplex PCR; in TCRdb, only in-frame clones are kept and a portion is missing. The sample carries 45,000 to 65,000 clones, around 85% recorded once. Sequences were derived from CD4+ or CD8+ T cells sorted from blood, sampled in a trial of the OX40 agonist ivuxolimab. These receptors were obtained from an adult with an advanced solid tumor such as melanoma, head and neck, liver or kidney cancer.

The rearrangement joins TRBV18 to TRBJ1-6; D remains unclear. V lost 3 bases and J 10 bases, leaving 7 bases between the germline ends. Germline V CDR1 and CDR2: KGHSH, LQKENI. This CDR3 is built from 12 residues. CDR3: CASSPSESPLHF. Written as DNA, the CDR3 is TGTGCCAGCTCACCGTCTGAATCACCCCTCCACTTT.

The J gene is TRBJ1-1, the V gene TRBV2, with D hard to call. Germline V gene data show CDR1 as SNHLY and CDR2 as FYNNEI. There are 13 residues in the CDR3. V lost 4 bases and J 1 base, leaving 7 bases between the germline ends. The CDR3: CASSGAQNTEAFF. As DNA, the CDR3 is TGTGCCAGCAGTGGGGCTCAGAACACTGAAGCTTTCTTT.

This clone was counted a single time. The chain employs TRBV9 and TRBJ1-2, with TRBD1 as a possible D gene (6 bases). The CDR3 length is 14 residues. From germline, CDR1 is SGDLS and CDR2 YYNGEE. V lost 3 bases, J lost 3 bases, and 12 bases lay in between. The CDR3 loop is CASSGRQVHYGYTF. The CDR3 DNA is TGTGCCAGCAGCGGCCGACAGGTTCACTATGGCTACACCTTC. The entire variable domain, with the rest obtained from reference TRBV9 and TRBJ1-2, is as follows: DSGVTQTPKHLITATGQRVTLRCSPRSGDLSVYWYQQSLDQGLQFLIQYYNGEERAKGNILERFSAQQFPDLHSELNLSSLELGDSALYFCASSGRQVHYGYTFGSGTRLTVV.

The chain is built from TRBV27 and TRBJ1-2, with D unclear. This CDR3 has 13 residues. Per germline, CDR1 MNHEY and CDR2 SMNVEV (reference sequence). Trimming took 2 bases from V and 1 from J, leaving 5 bases between them. The chain's CDR3 is CASSLELNYGYTF. Written as DNA, the CDR3 is TGTGCCAGCAGTTTAGAGCTTAACTATGGCTACACCTTC.

This clone was seen a handful of times. The chain links TRBV4-1 to TRBJ1-3; unclear D gene. The CDR3 contains 17 residues. Trimming cost V 3 bases and J 2 bases, with 17 bases left between them. Per the germline V gene, CDR1 is MGHRA and CDR2 is YSYEKL. The DNA for the CDR3 is TGCGCCAGCAGCCATAGAACAGTCCTCCAGCCTGGAAACACCATATATTTT. Translated, it gives CASSHRTVLQPGNTIYF.

This clone has a single count. The sample contains more than one DNA sequence encoding this CDR3. This chain uses TRBV6-5 with TRBJ1-5; a possible D gene is TRBD1 (5 bases). The CDR3 is 13 amino acids. In germline, CDR1 is MNHEY, CDR2 SVGAGI. The V and J ends lost 7 bases and 7 bases respectively, with 14 bases between them. CDR3 nucleotide sequence: TGTGCCAGCACGGGGGGTGGGGGGCAGCCCCAGCATTTT. This encodes CASTGGGGQPQHF.

The J gene is TRBJ2-2, the V gene TRBV6-6; TRBD2 might be the D (5 bases). Germline V gives CDR1 MNHNY, CDR2 SVGAGI (reference sequence). V was trimmed by 8 bases and J by 2 bases, leaving 15 bases between them. The CDR3 consists of 15 residues. This CDR3 reads CASLFWRPNTGELFF. The CDR3, as DNA: TGTGCCAGCCTTTTTTGGAGGCCAAACACCGGGGAGCTGTTTTTT.

The chain uses TRBV5-1 and TRBJ1-6, with a tentative D call TRBD1 (5 bases). Germline lookup yields CDR1 SGHRS and CDR2 YFSETQ. V was clipped by 5 bases and J by 7 bases, with 19 bases between them. The CDR3 has 16 residues. In DNA form, the CDR3 reads TGCGCCAGCAGTCCGGACCGCTGGACACAAAATTCACCCCTCCACTTT. This codes for CASSPDRWTQNSPLHF.

V gene TRBV18 combines with J gene TRBJ1-1, with D maybe TRBD1 (5 bases). Germline assignment: CDR1 KGHSH and CDR2 LQKENI. V lost 3 bases, J lost 3 bases, and 14 bases lay in between. This CDR3 is built from 15 residues. CDR3 protein: CASSPIRLGDTEAFF. CDR3 in DNA: TGTGCCAGCTCACCGATTCGTTTGGGGGACACTGAAGCTTTCTTT.

A single count supports this clone. The chain combines TRBV28 with TRBJ1-2, with a weak D call TRBD1 (5 bases). Germline V gene sequence: CDR1 MDHEN, CDR2 SYDVKM. V lost 6 bases and J 2 bases, leaving 13 bases between the germline ends. The CDR3 length is 14 residues. CDR3 loop: CASRPTTGNYGYTF. The CDR3 nucleotides are TGTGCCAGCAGACCAACCACAGGAAACTATGGCTACACCTTC.

V and J are TRBV2 and TRBJ2-3; the match to TRBD1 covers 7 bases. Germline CDR1 and CDR2: SNHLY and FYNNEI. The CDR3 has 15 residues. V lost 6 bases and J lost 3; bases outside the gene matches: 9. CDR3 amino acids: CASSLQGFWTDTQYF. The DNA for the CDR3 is TGTGCCAGCAGCCTACAGGGGTTCTGGACAGATACGCAGTATTTT.